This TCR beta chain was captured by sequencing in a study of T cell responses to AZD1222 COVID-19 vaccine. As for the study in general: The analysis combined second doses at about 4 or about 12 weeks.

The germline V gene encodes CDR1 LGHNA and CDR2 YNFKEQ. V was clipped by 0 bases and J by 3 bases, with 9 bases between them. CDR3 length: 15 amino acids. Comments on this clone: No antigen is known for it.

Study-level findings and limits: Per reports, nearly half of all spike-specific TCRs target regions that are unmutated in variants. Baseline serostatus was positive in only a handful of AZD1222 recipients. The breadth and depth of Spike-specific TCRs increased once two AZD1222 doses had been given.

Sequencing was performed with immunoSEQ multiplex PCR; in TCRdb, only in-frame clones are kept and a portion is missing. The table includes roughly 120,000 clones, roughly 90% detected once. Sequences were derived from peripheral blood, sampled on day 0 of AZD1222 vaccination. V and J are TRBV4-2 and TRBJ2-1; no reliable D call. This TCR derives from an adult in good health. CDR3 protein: CASSQDKGSYNEQFF. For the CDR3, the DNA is TGTGCCAGCAGCCAAGATAAGGGCAGCTACAATGAGCAGTTCTTC.